This T cell receptor beta chain was recorded in a study of blood T cell repertoires in COVID-19 (dated by TCRdb to the early 2020s). Describing the broader study: The collaborator samples originated in the United States, Italy and Spain and spanned the acute and convalescent phases of COVID-19. Where HLA class I and class II types were available, the types were taken from metadata supplied by the sample provider, not from assay-based typing. Subjects who had been exposed to COVID-19, were actively infected with it, or had recovered from it provided the deeply sampled blood TCRbeta repertoires that made up the dataset. The sample metadata nearly always contained a de-identified subject ID, COVID-19 status, age in years and sex. Samples came from the ongoing ImmuneRACE study (first 160 participants) plus 1,254 subjects from 6 global collaborators. The prospective study material was composed of cDNA or gDNA derived from T cells, B-cell-depleted T cells, or PBMCs. The repertoires were made available in a free public database intended to serve as a resource for research on the immune response to SARS-CoV-2.

In Seattle, one collaborating source enrolled patients while the infection was active and tracked those patients longitudinally over the course of disease. Collaborating institutions collected whole blood in K2EDTA tubes following their own protocols. For TCRbeta analysis, collaborators shipped samples in one of three forms: frozen whole blood, isolated PBMCs, or DNA extracted from either of those sample types. This clone was seen just once. Its antigen is unknown. Per-base quality was not reported, and no clone a single base away is much larger than it. TCRbeta CDR3 regions were amplified from genomic DNA by means of the immunoSEQ Assay, a bias-controlled multiplex PCR. Concerning the study's data processing: The number of nucleated cells in each sample was estimated by amplification of reference gene primers within the assay. To quantify the absolute abundance of each unique TCRbeta CDR3 rearrangement, sequence reads were collapsed and filtered. For each sample, productive Simpson clonality was calculated as the square root of Simpson's diversity index across productive rearrangements. This is the immuneACCESS table as TCRdb keeps it, with only in-frame sequences that have V and J called. A part of the clones is gone; compared with another copy, unresolved V genes explain less than half, and the rest is unexplained. V, J and clone size were drawn from that table, and D and trimming were deduced from the DNA. The sample profile shows around 53,000 clones; more than 75% of them were found once. Of the sample, roughly 6.5% is held by the ten largest clones.

Taken from the germline V gene, the CDR1 and CDR2 loops are MDHEN and SYDVKM. The CDR3 starts with the cysteine, ends with the phenylalanine, and has 15 residues. The CDR3 DNA has 45 bases and is translated from base 1. A distance of 14 bases separates the germline ends of V and J, which lose 2 bases and 4 bases respectively. Overall study results and their limits: How much clinical and demographic metadata was included differed by source and by participant, and the metadata was provided uncurated.

The TCR was taken from a woman aged 55-75 years with COVID-19, enrolled during active disease. The rearrangement joined TRBV28 to TRBJ1-2; a tentative D match to TRBD1 spans 6 bases. The source material was peripheral blood. The CDR3 sequence is CASSLVGGQGYGYTF. The DNA sequence is given as TGTGCCAGCAGTTTAGTGGGGGGGCAAGGCTATGGCTACACCTTC.